In its sample, the clone carrying this TCR beta chain was seen a few times. Preparing the TCRbeta library involved the use of unique molecular identifiers. In TCRdb, the PCR reads were re-called with MiXCR into one record per CDR3 protein. This sample has approximately 510,000 distinct CDR3 sequences; 15% to 20% occur once, and the top ten carry 2.5% to 3.5%. The entry originates in a study of T-cell reconstitution after alpha-beta-depleted transplantation in children. The length of the CDR3 is 15 residues. Trimming removed 6 bases from V and 5 bases from J; junction bases left unmatched: 13. Germline CDR1 reads DFQATT; CDR2 reads SNEGSKA (reference sequence).

The sequencing used PBMCs from the stem cell graft donor, collected from the stem cell graft. The sequence was obtained from a human donor who donated a stem cell graft to a child with acute lymphoblastic leukemia. The J gene is TRBJ2-7, the V gene TRBV20-1, with 10 positions matching TRBD2. In DNA form, the CDR3 reads TGCAGTGCCGGACTCCTAGCGGGAGTGCGGGACGAGCAGTACTTC. Its translation is CSAGLLAGVRDEQYF.